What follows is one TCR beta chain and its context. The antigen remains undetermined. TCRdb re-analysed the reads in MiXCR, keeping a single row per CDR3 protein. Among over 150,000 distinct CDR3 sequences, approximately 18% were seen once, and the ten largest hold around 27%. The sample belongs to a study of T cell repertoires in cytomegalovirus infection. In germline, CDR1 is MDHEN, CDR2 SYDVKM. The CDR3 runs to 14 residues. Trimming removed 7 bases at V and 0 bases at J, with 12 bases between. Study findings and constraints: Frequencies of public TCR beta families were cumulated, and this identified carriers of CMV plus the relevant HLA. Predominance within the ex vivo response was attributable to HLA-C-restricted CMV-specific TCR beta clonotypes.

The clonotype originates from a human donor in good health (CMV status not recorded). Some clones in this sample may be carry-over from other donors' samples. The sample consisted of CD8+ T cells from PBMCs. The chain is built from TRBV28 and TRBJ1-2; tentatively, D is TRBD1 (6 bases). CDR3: CASTRDISNYGYTF. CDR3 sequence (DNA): TGTGCCAGCACCAGGGACATTTCTAACTATGGCTACACCTTC.